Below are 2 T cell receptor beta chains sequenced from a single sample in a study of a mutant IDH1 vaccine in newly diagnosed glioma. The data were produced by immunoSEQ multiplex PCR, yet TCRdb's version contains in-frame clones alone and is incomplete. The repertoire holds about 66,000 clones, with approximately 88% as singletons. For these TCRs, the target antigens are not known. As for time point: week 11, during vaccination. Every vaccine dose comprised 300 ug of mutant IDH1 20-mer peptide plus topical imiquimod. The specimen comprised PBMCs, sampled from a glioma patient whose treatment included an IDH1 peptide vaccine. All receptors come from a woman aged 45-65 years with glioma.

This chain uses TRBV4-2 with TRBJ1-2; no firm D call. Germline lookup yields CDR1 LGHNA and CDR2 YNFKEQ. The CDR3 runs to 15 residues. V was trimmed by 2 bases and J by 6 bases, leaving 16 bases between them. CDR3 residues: CASSQRGFDSNGYTF. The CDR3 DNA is TGTGCCAGCAGCCAACGGGGTTTTGACTCGAATGGCTACACCTTC.

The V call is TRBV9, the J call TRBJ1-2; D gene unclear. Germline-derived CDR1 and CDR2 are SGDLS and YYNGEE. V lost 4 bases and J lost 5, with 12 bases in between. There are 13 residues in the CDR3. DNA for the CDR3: TGTGCCAGCAGCCCCCTGGGCGCTTATGGCTACACCTTC. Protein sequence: CASSPLGAYGYTF.